The rows below give T cell receptor beta chains drawn from one sample of a study of cytomegalovirus exposure and HLA in healthy donors. This table comes from immunoSEQ multiplex PCR, and its TCRdb copy is limited to in-frame clones, with some not included. The sample holds about 120,000 clones; roughly 78% are singletons and the top ten take about 3.3%. Sequences were obtained from PBMCs. Source of these receptors: a woman in her 30s in good health and CMV-seropositive. CDR3s include the opening cysteine and the closing phenylalanine or tryptophan. D genes are given only for firm matches. Rows give clone size only sometimes, using once, few, many, or a class for an expanded clone.

j_gene: TRBJ2-1
v_gene: TRBV25-1
abundance: .
d_gene: TRBD2
CDR3aa: CASRKSSGADSYNEQFF
CDR3nt: TGTGCCAGCAGGAAGAGTAGCGGGGCTGACTCCTACAATGAGCAGTTCTTC

j_gene: TRBJ2-5
v_gene: TRBV5-1
abundance: .
d_gene: .
CDR3aa: CASSLEYRDGTQYF
CDR3nt: TGCGCCAGCAGCTTGGAGTACAGGGATGGGACCCAGTACTTC

j_gene: TRBJ2-2
v_gene: TRBV28
abundance: .
d_gene: .
CDR3aa: CASTGNTGELFF
CDR3nt: TGTGCCAGCACCGGGAACACCGGGGAGCTGTTTTTT

j_gene: TRBJ2-3
v_gene: TRBV5-1
abundance: .
d_gene: .
CDR3aa: CASSLSVGSGKMDTDTQYF
CDR3nt: TGCGCCAGCAGCTTGTCGGTGGGGAGCGGAAAGATGGACACAGATACGCAGTATTTT

j_gene: TRBJ1-1
v_gene: TRBV7-7
abundance: .
d_gene: .
CDR3aa: CASSHGFGQEAFF
CDR3nt: TGTGCCAGCAGCCATGGATTTGGGCAGGAAGCTTTCTTT

j_gene: TRBJ1-6
v_gene: TRBV4-1
abundance: few
d_gene: TRBD1
CDR3aa: CASSQGPTGQGNSPLHF
CDR3nt: TGCGCCAGCAGCCAAGGTCCCACGGGACAGGGGAATTCACCCCTCCACTTT

j_gene: TRBJ1-4
v_gene: TRBV29-1
abundance: few
d_gene: TRBD1
CDR3aa: CSVGGQAGEKLFF
CDR3nt: TGCAGCGTTGGGGGACAGGCGGGAGAAAAACTGTTTTTT

j_gene: TRBJ1-2
v_gene: TRBV10-3
abundance: .
d_gene: TRBD1
CDR3aa: CAISGSGTGGPYGYTF
CDR3nt: TGTGCCATCAGCGGATCCGGGACAGGGGGCCCCTATGGCTACACCTTC

j_gene: TRBJ2-7
v_gene: TRBV27
abundance: once
d_gene: TRBD1
CDR3aa: CASSLGTGSYEQYF
CDR3nt: TGTGCCAGCAGTTTAGGGACAGGATCCTACGAGCAGTACTTC

j_gene: TRBJ2-4
v_gene: TRBV7-2
abundance: .
d_gene: .
CDR3aa: CASSKTAPKNIQYF
CDR3nt: TGTGCCAGCAGCAAGACAGCTCCCAAAAACATTCAGTACTTC

j_gene: TRBJ2-1
v_gene: TRBV29-1
abundance: .
d_gene: TRBD1
CDR3aa: CSANAFGTGVDNEQFF
CDR3nt: TGCAGCGCTAATGCTTTTGGGACAGGGGTGGACAATGAGCAGTTCTTC

j_gene: TRBJ2-3
v_gene: TRBV4-2
abundance: .
d_gene: .
CDR3aa: CASSQGVRVGSTDTQYF
CDR3nt: TGTGCCAGCAGCCAAGGCGTCCGGGTCGGTAGCACAGATACGCAGTATTTT

j_gene: TRBJ1-1
v_gene: TRBV29-1
abundance: .
d_gene: TRBD1
CDR3aa: CSVGTGGAYTEAFF
CDR3nt: TGCAGCGTTGGGACAGGGGGCGCGTACACTGAAGCTTTCTTT

j_gene: TRBJ2-3
v_gene: TRBV16
abundance: .
d_gene: TRBD2
CDR3aa: CASSKGLLFTDTQYF
CDR3nt: TGTGCCAGCAGCAAGGGACTACTATTCACAGATACGCAGTATTTT